These 7 T cell receptor beta chains came from one sample sequenced in a study of control samples from healthy donors and cancer patients. Some clones are missing from TCRdb's copy, which holds only in-frame ones; the method was immunoSEQ multiplex PCR. The profile shows tens of thousands of clones, roughly 91% of them singletons. Sequenced input: PBMCs. The receptors here all came from a man aged 50-60 years with lung cancer.

J is TRBJ1-2 and V is TRBV21-1; the DNA was not compared with TRBD1, the D call given in the table. TRBV21-1 is a documented pseudogene. CDR3 size: 19 residues. The CDR3 is CASSKESWDRDKGNYGYTF. CDR3 coding DNA: TGTGCCAGCAGCAAAGAATCTTGGGACAGGGATAAGGGTAACTATGGCTACACCTTC.

V is TRBV6-5 and J is TRBJ1-1; D is unresolved. V dropped 8 bases and J dropped 0 bases, with 13 bases sitting between them. From germline, CDR1 is MNHEY and CDR2 SVGAGI. This CDR3 region has 14 residues. In nucleotides, the CDR3 is TGTGCCAGCGGACTGGGAGTTATGAACACTGAAGCTTTCTTT. Protein product: CASGLGVMNTEAFF.

V usage is TRBV10-2 and J usage is TRBJ1-1; the D is unclear. V lost 8 bases to trimming and J lost 8 bases, with 15 bases between them. Germline V lookup: CDR1 WSHSY, CDR2 SAAADI. The CDR3 is 12 residues long. The CDR3 DNA sequence: TGCGCCAGCTTCCAACGGGGTACCGAAGCTTTCTTT. Its translation: CASFQRGTEAFF.

The CDR3 spells CASSYSWGFGNSPLHF. CDR3 nucleotide sequence: TGTGCCAGCAGTTACTCGTGGGGGTTTGGTAATTCACCCCTCCACTTT. The chain recombines TRBV6-5 with TRBJ1-6; D might be TRBD1 (5 bases). CDR3 length equals 16 residues. Deletions cut 0 bases from V and 6 bases from J, with 12 bases between. Germline CDR1 is MNHEY and CDR2 is SVGAGI.

This sequence joins TRBV5-1 and TRBJ2-2; 10 positions match TRBD2. The V and J ends lost 0 bases and 6 bases, in that order; junction bases with no gene match: 2. The germline V gene encodes CDR1 SGHRS and CDR2 YFSETQ. This CDR3 spans 15 amino acids. CDR3: CASSLVAGGSGELFF. The CDR3 region has the DNA TGCGCCAGCAGCTTGGTAGCGGGGGGATCCGGGGAGCTGTTTTTT. The complete variable domain, with remaining parts taken from reference TRBV5-1 and TRBJ2-2, reads KAGVTQTPRYLIKTRGQQVTLSCSPISGHRSVSWYQQTPGQGLQFLFEYFSETQRNKGNFPGRFSGRQFSNSRSEMNVSTLELGDSALYLCASSLVAGGSGELFFGEGSRLTVL.

The chain carries TRBV4-3 and TRBJ2-2; perhaps TRBD2 as D (7 bases). Germline V gene sequence: CDR1 LGHNA, CDR2 YSLEER. The V end lost 1 base, the J end lost 5 bases, and 17 bases lay between the germline ends. This CDR3 is 17 amino acids long. The CDR3 DNA follows: TGCGCCAGCAGCCAAGTTACCGGGGGGCCGGGAACCGGGGAGCTGTTTTTT. Its protein is CASSQVTGGPGTGELFF.

The rearrangement joins TRBV2 to TRBJ1-3, with 8 bases that match TRBD1. Germline-derived CDR1 and CDR2 are SNHLY and FYNNEI. With 6 bases clipped from V and 3 bases from J, the junction kept 4 bases outside the gene matches. The CDR3 runs to 14 residues. The CDR3 region is CASRGDRNGNTIYF. CDR3 bases: TGTGCCAGCAGGGGGGACAGGAATGGAAACACCATATATTTT.